This T cell receptor (beta chain) was recorded in a study of blood T cell repertoires in COVID-19. Profiled with immunoSEQ multiplex PCR; TCRdb holds only in-frame clones, not every one. The sample lists around 310,000 clones, 90% occurring once. The CDR3 runs 14 residues. Per germline, CDR1 SGHDT and CDR2 YYEEEE. V was pared by 3 bases and J by 3 bases, with 3 bases of the junction left unmatched. The specimen sequenced was peripheral blood. The sequence derives from a middle-aged woman with COVID-19, enrolled during active disease. The rearrangement uses TRBV5-6 and TRBJ1-1, with TRBD1 matching 9 bases. For the CDR3, the DNA is TGTGCCAGCAGCTCTCGGACAGGGGACACTGAAGCTTTCTTT. Translating it yields CASSSRTGDTEAFF.